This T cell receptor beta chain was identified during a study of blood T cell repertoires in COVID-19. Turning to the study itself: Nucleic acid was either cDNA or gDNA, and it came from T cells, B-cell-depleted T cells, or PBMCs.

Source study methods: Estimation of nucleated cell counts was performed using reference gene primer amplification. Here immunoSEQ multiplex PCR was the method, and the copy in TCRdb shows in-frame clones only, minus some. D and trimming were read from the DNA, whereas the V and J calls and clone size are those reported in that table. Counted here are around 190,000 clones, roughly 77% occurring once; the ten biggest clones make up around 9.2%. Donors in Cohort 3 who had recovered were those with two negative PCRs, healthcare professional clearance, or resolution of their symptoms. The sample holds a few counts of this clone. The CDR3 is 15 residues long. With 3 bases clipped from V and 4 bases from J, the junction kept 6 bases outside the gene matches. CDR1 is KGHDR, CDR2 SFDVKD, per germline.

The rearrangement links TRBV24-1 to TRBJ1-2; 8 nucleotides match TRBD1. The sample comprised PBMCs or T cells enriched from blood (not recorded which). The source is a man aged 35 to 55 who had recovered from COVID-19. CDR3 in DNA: TGTGCCACCAGTGATACCAGGACAGGGATCTATGGCTACACCTTC. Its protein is CATSDTRTGIYGYTF.